This T cell receptor (beta chain) was identified during a study of Ad26.COV2.S vaccination and SARS-CoV-2 variants. Comment on this clone: The antigen is not known.

Whole-study results and caveats: Vaccine and placebo recipients had comparable breadth of non-spike TCRs.

V lost 5 bases and J lost 7, with 6 bases in between. Germline V gives CDR1 MNHNY, CDR2 SVGAGI (reference sequence). This CDR3 has 12 amino acids. Sequencing was performed with immunoSEQ multiplex PCR; in TCRdb, only in-frame clones are kept and a portion is missing. The sample consists of about 400,000 clones, 83% of them appearing once. Treatment given: over 15 received Ad26.COV2.S at low or high dose, single or two shots; roughly five received placebo; per-sample allocation not given. Day 63 after the first injection of vaccine or placebo was the sampling time. The chain is built from TRBV6-6 and TRBJ1-6; D not certain. The specimen comprised peripheral blood, sampled in a trial of Ad26.COV2.S vaccine versus placebo. The receptor was derived from a person between 18 and 65 years old who received the Ad26.COV2.S COVID-19 vaccine or a placebo. The CDR3 here is CASSRPNSPLHF. The CDR3 nucleotides are TGTGCCAGCAGTCGACCGAATTCACCCCTCCACTTT.